Listed below are T cell receptor beta chains from one sample, sequenced in a study of blood T cells in healthy people across ages. TCRdb fed the 5' RACE reads into MiXCR, producing one record per CDR3 protein. The repertoire holds some 1 million distinct CDR3 sequences, with 35% to 55% as singletons. Sequencing used blood. The source of these receptors is a woman aged 60-75 years in good health. The CDR3 runs from the conserved cysteine through the conserved F or W. A D gene is named only where the DNA matches it firmly. For some rows the clone size is stated as once, few or many, or as a class when expanded; others skip it.

v_gene	d_gene	abundance	j_gene	CDR3nt	CDR3aa
TRBV2	TRBD1	NA	TRBJ2-4	TGTGCCAGCGAGGGACAGGGGACGACCAAAAACATTCAGTACTTC	CASEGQGTTKNIQYF
TRBV7-3	NA	NA	TRBJ1-3	TGTGCCAGCAGCTTAACTAGTGGAGGAAACACCATATATTTT	CASSLTSGGNTIYF
TRBV4-1	NA	NA	TRBJ2-1	TGCGCCAGCAGCCAAGATACTAGAAGCGAGCAGTTCTTC	CASSQDTRSEQFF
TRBV5-6	TRBD2	NA	TRBJ2-5	TGTGCCAGCAGCATTTCGGGTTCGCGGGAGGGCCCCCACCTTCAAGAGACCCAGTACTTC	CASSISGSREGPHLQETQYF
TRBV7-8	TRBD1	few	TRBJ1-2	TGTGCCAGCAGCCGAAACCTCCGGGACAGGGGGCCCTCCGGGGATGGCTACACCTTC	CASSRNLRDRGPSGDGYTF
TRBV28	NA	once	TRBJ2-1	TGTGCCAGCAGTTCGCTCGGGGGGCAGTTCTTC	CASSSLGGQFF
TRBV15	NA	NA	TRBJ1-4	TGTGCCACCAGCAGAGATCGGAGGGAGAATAATGAAAAACTGTTTTTT	CATSRDRRENNEKLFF
TRBV6-1	NA	few	TRBJ1-1	TGTGCCAGCAGTGACGGGAAGAACACTGAAGCTTTCTTT	CASSDGKNTEAFF
TRBV2	TRBD1	NA	TRBJ1-1	TGTGCCAGCAGCGCCCCCGGGACAGGGGACACTGAAGCTTTCTTT	CASSAPGTGDTEAFF
TRBV2	TRBD1	NA	TRBJ2-7	TGTGCCAGCAGTGCGGGACAGAAGAGCTCCTACGAGCAGTACTTC	CASSAGQKSSYEQYF
TRBV6-2/TRBV6-3	NA	NA	TRBJ1-5	TGTGCCAGCAGGGCAGGGGAATCAGATCAGCCCCAGCATTTT	CASRAGESDQPQHF
TRBV27	TRBD2	NA	TRBJ2-5	TGTGCCAGCAGTTTTTTGACGACGGGAGGGCCGGGGATTGAGACCCAGTACTTC	CASSFLTTGGPGIETQYF
TRBV28	TRBD1	few	TRBJ2-7	TGTGCCAGCAGAGGCCGGGACAGGGGGCTTTACGAGCAGTACTTC	CASRGRDRGLYEQYF
TRBV20-1	TRBD1	NA	TRBJ1-1	TGCAGTGCTAGAGATCCATTGGACAGGGACGGTGAAGCTTTCTTT	CSARDPLDRDGEAFF
TRBV13	NA	NA	TRBJ2-3	TGTGCCAGCAGCTCCTCCTTACGGTCGTATACAGATACGCAGTATTTT	CASSSSLRSYTDTQYF
TRBV4-2	TRBD2	few	TRBJ2-1	TGTGCCAGCAGCGGATCTAGCGGGACCACCTACAATGAGCAGTTCTTC	CASSGSSGTTYNEQFF
TRBV15	TRBD1	NA	TRBJ2-4	TGTGCCCGGAAAAGGGGGCAAAACATTCAGTACTTC	CARKRGQNIQYF
TRBV20-1	NA	few	TRBJ1-5	TGCAGTGCTAGAGTCACAGATAGCAATCAGCCCCAGCATTTT	CSARVTDSNQPQHF
TRBV25-1	NA	NA	TRBJ1-6	TGTGCCAGCAGGAGTGGACCCTATAATTCACCCCTCCACTTT	CASRSGPYNSPLHF
TRBV2	NA	few	TRBJ2-1	TGTGCCAGCAGGGAGCGGGCAGGCGATGAGCAGTTCTTC	CASRERAGDEQFF
TRBV6-1	TRBD2	NA	TRBJ2-5	TGTGCCAGCAGTGAAGGAAAGACTGCTAGCGGGTATCAAGAGACCCAGTACTTC	CASSEGKTASGYQETQYF
TRBV11-2	NA	NA	TRBJ2-3	TGTGCCAGCAGCTCCCGTTTCCCAAGCACAGATACGCAGTATTTT	CASSSRFPSTDTQYF
TRBV6-1	TRBD1	few	TRBJ1-2	TGTGCCAGCAGTGCGGGACAGGGCTACTATGGCTACACCTTC	CASSAGQGYYGYTF
TRBV6-1	TRBD1	NA	TRBJ2-5	TGTGCCAGCAGTCGACAGGGCACCCAAGAGACCCAGTACTTC	CASSRQGTQETQYF
TRBV5-1	NA	once	TRBJ2-7	TGCGCCAGCAGCTTAGATCACAATGAGCAGTACTTC	CASSLDHNEQYF